This T cell receptor (beta chain) is drawn from a study of Graves' ophthalmopathy and Graves' hyperthyroidism (dated by TCRdb to the late 2010s). About the study as a whole: Peripheral blood was collected at initial diagnosis, before any treatment. To tell Graves' ophthalmopathy apart from Graves' hyperthyroidism, and to predict which patients would progress to ophthalmopathy, the study relied on TCR beta repertoire signatures. In total, 135 blood samples were TCR-sequenced: approximately 42 ophthalmopathy, some 75 hyperthyroidism and about 17 hyperthyroidism-to-ophthalmopathy patients. A discovery set of 100 or so patients (43 ophthalmopathy, about 58 stable hyperthyroidism) was enrolled to explore V-J signatures distinguishing ophthalmopathy from hyperthyroidism. For independent validation, a separate cohort was made up of 18 hyperthyroidism patients plus 17 patients who later progressed from hyperthyroidism to ophthalmopathy. In roughly six hyperthyroidism patients, the T-cell repertoire of thyroid tissue was compared with the T-cell repertoire of blood. After sampling, hyperthyroidism patients received methimazole starting at 30 mg daily, and ophthalmopathy patients received high-dose intravenous methylprednisolone. Findings and caveats that apply to the study as a whole: Most expanded thyroid clonotypes with frequency above 0.001 were also detected in blood, suggesting blood repertoires may reflect the thyroid immune response. Sample size was not statistically predetermined, and group allocation was not concealed from the investigators. In validation, the model predicted ophthalmopathy progression with 70.59% sensitivity and 72.22% specificity; some twelve predicted patients were CT-confirmed with GO in a median of around 6.5 months. In cross-validation, the 13-signature model distinguished ophthalmopathy from stable hyperthyroidism with 85% to 90% sensitivity and about 84% specificity, and in the test set the corresponding values were approximately 80% and 68%.

In the case of this clonotype: Its cognate antigen has yet to be identified. Base qualities are missing; no much larger clone stands one base away.

Ophthalmopathy patients were characterized by moderately to severely active disease, a Clinical Activity Score of at least 3, a NOSPECS grade of at least 4, and a disease duration under 3 months. Patients were excluded if they had other autoimmune diseases, uncontrolled infections, pregnancy or lactation. Diagnosis relied on clinical symptoms, serum thyroxine, TRAb, thyroid ultrasound and orbital computed tomography. PBMCs were isolated from more than 9 ml of fresh peripheral blood by Ficoll-Paque density gradient centrifugation. Total RNA was extracted using Trizol reagent, and RNA quality was checked on an Agilent 2100 Bioanalyzer. CDR1 GTSNPN and CDR2 SVGIG were looked up in the germline V gene (reference sequence). V and J are truncated by 3 bases and 4 bases respectively, leaving an intervening sequence of 7 bases. Its CDR3 holds 11 amino acids, cysteine through phenylalanine. Only CDR3 DNA is held: 33 bases, read in frame from base 1.

For repertoire sequencing, TCR beta CDR3 regions were amplified from RNA transcripts. HTBI primers and the Qiagen OneStep RT-PCR kit were used in a first-round RT-PCR, which was followed by a second-round multiplex PCR, size selection and purification. The libraries underwent paired-end sequencing with 100 bp reads on an Illumina HiSeq2000. The study's own analysis went as follows. SOAPnuke was used to process the reads, throwing out any read that had adapters, had uncalled bases, had a mean Phred below 15, or lacked an exact constant-primer or identifier match. COPE v1.2.5 was used to merge high-quality paired reads. Each unique nucleotide sequence was defined as a clonotype, and clonotypes were aligned to IMGT TRB V, D and J references with MiTCR v1.1. The analysis was limited to V-J combinations with a frequency above 0.0001, which together covered approximately 99% of the repertoires. For each V-J combination, a TCR clonal expansion and chaos score was defined as F50 clonal expansion divided by the chaos observed in the TCRdist matrix. Welch's t-statistics and random forest were used to reduce features to approximately 13 V-J combinations, which were fed into a naive Bayes classifier. The Morisita-Horn index was used to measure how similar the thyroid and blood repertoires were. Using fastp trimming at Q25 and MiXCR clonotype assembly, TCRdb reanalyzed the public sequencing data and kept in-frame beta chains. Rows with one shared CDR3 protein collapse into an entry with the most common genes and DNA. TCRdb, not the authors, supplied the V and J calls. The sample includes hundreds of thousands of distinct CDR3 sequences, with about 44% observed a single time. About 40% of the sample rests with the top ten.

This chain is built from TRBV30 and TRBJ2-7; too little of a D gene remains to name it. Sequenced input: peripheral blood. This TCR came from an adult man with Graves' ophthalmopathy. The DNA sequence is given as TGTGCCTGGAGGGAGAATTACGAGCAGTACTTC. The resulting protein is CAWRENYEQYF.